This T cell receptor (beta chain) derives from a study of T-cell memory formation after mild COVID-19. Notes on the study in general: The pre-infection memory compartment contained some responding clones, suggesting cross-reactive memory joined. Chiefly within CM and EM were the contracting CD4+ clones; CD8+ ones were within EMRA.

Using its own MiXCR run on the 5' RACE reads, TCRdb lists one record per CDR3 protein. This table has 250,000 to 350,000 distinct CDR3 sequences, more than 15% appearing once. This clonotype was detected a few times. What it recognizes is unknown. Input material: PBMCs or a T cell subset sorted from them (not recorded which). The clonotype originates from a man between 18 and 35 years old who had mild COVID-19 (a few samples of this study predate the infection). Cell type and time point are not known.

The CDR3: CASSYRLLAGGTDTQYF. In DNA, the CDR3 is TGTGCCAGCAGTTACAGGCTACTAGCGGGGGGGACAGATACGCAGTATTTT. The chain employs TRBV6-5 and TRBJ2-3; TRBD2 aligns across 13 bases. CDR3 length: 17 amino acids. The J segment lost 3 bases and the V segment lost 2 bases, leaving 5 bases of the junction unmatched. The germline gives CDR1 MNHEY, CDR2 SVGAGI.